This note documents a single TCR beta chain sequence. The target antigen is unknown. Only in-frame clones appear in the TCRdb table, and some are missing; sequencing was by immunoSEQ multiplex PCR. The sample contains approximately 2,100 clones, around a fifth of which appear only once. The data are from a study of T cells in localized non-small cell lung cancer. The V end lost 6 bases, the J end lost 2 bases, and 14 bases lay between the germline ends. The CDR3 extends over 14 amino acids. Germline V gene sequence: CDR1 LNHDA, CDR2 SQIVND (reference sequence). Study conclusions and caveats: There was an association of higher blood T cell density with longer overall survival. Sequencing involved a lone tumor region, leaving heterogeneity possible. There were a median 57 of the top 100 tumor clones appearing in adjacent lung. Tumor showed lower T cell clonality than uninvolved adjacent lung, where it was highest.

V usage is TRBV19 and J usage is TRBJ2-7; D possibly uses TRBD1 or TRBD2 (6 bases each). The input for sequencing was lung tumor tissue, taken before any cancer treatment. The TCR comes from a man between 35 and 75 years old with stage I squamous cell lung carcinoma. CDR3 in amino acids: CASSLRGRTYEQYF. The DNA of the CDR3 is TGTGCCAGTAGCTTAAGGGGGAGGACCTACGAGCAGTACTTC.